This entry lists 12 T cell receptor beta chains sequenced from one sample in a study of T-cell memory formation after mild COVID-19. TCRdb processed the 5' RACE reads anew with MiXCR; each CDR3 protein has one entry. The data hold roughly 150,000 distinct CDR3 sequences, with approximately 15% observed a single time. Sample: PBMCs or a T cell subset sorted from them (not recorded which). Every receptor here comes from an adult woman who had mild COVID-19 (a few samples of this study predate the infection). Cell type and time point are not known.

The chain is built from TRBV29-1 and TRBJ2-1, with D possibly called TRBD1 or TRBD2 (5 bases each). Germline CDR1 is SQVTM and CDR2 is ANQGSEA. V lost 3 bases, J lost 8 bases, and 8 bases lay in between. This CDR3 comprises 11 residues. CDR3 sequence (DNA): TGCAGCGTTGATGAGGGACATGAGCAGTTCTTC. This gives the protein CSVDEGHEQFF.

This clonotype was seen only a few times. This chain uses TRBV2 with TRBJ2-4; D may be TRBD1 or TRBD2 (5 bases each). The V end lost 7 bases, the J end lost 3 bases, and 16 bases lay between the germline ends. CDR1 is SNHLY, CDR2 FYNNEI, per germline. The CDR3 contains 15 residues. CDR3 amino acids: CASTRDREIKNIQYF. The CDR3 region has the DNA TGTGCCAGCACTCGGGACCGAGAGATCAAAAACATTCAGTACTTC.

The V call is TRBV7-9, the J call TRBJ1-1, with D possibly matching TRBD1 (6 bases). The germline gives CDR1 SEHNR, CDR2 FQNEAQ (reference sequence). Trimming cost V 3 bases and J 0 bases, with 14 bases left between them. The CDR3 is 16 amino acids. CDR3 nucleotide sequence: TGTGCCAGCAGCTTCCCGGGGGCGGCGATGAACACTGAAGCTTTCTTT. The encoded protein is CASSFPGAAMNTEAFF. Full variable domain (outside the CDR3, taken from reference TRBV7-9 and TRBJ1-1): DTGVSQNPRHKITKRGQNVTFRCDPISEHNRLYWYRQTLGQGPEFLTYFQNEAQLEKSRLLSDRFSAERPKGSFSTLEIQRTEQGDSAMYLCASSFPGAAMNTEAFFGQGTRLTVV.

This chain uses TRBV20-1 with TRBJ2-3, with D possibly matching TRBD2 (5 bases). With 3 bases removed from V and 2 bases from J, the gap between germline ends came to 15 bases. The germline CDR1 and CDR2 sequences are DFQATT and SNEGSKA (reference sequence). The CDR3 is 15 amino acids. The CDR3 region is CSASSAGQATDTQYF. CDR3 nucleotides: TGCAGTGCTAGTAGCGCGGGTCAGGCCACAGATACGCAGTATTTT.

This clonotype showed up many times. The chain couples TRBV5-1 to TRBJ2-1, with D perhaps matching TRBD1 (8 bases). Germline-derived CDR1 and CDR2 are SGHRS and YFSETQ. This CDR3 contains 15 residues. V lost 4 bases, J lost 6 bases, and 17 bases lay in between. Written as DNA, the CDR3 is TGCGCCAGCAGCGAACAGGGGGGGAGCGGCAATGAGCAGTTCTTC. It translates to CASSEQGGSGNEQFF. Using reference TRBV5-1 and TRBJ2-1 for the parts outside the CDR3, the full variable domain is KAGVTQTPRYLIKTRGQQVTLSCSPISGHRSVSWYQQTPGQGLQFLFEYFSETQRNKGNFPGRFSGRQFSNSRSEMNVSTLELGDSALYLCASSEQGGSGNEQFFGPGTRLTVL.

The chain employs TRBV7-8 and TRBJ2-3; D perhaps matches TRBD1 (5 bases). The CDR3 sequence is 12 residues long. Trimming took 5 bases from V and 6 from J, leaving 9 bases between them. Per germline, CDR1 SGHVS and CDR2 FQNEAQ. The CDR3 region has the DNA TGTGCCAGCAGCCCCAGGGTGGATACGCAGTATTTT. As protein: CASSPRVDTQYF.

The chain joins TRBV6-5 to TRBJ1-2; no clear D gene. In germline, CDR1 is MNHEY, CDR2 SVGAGI. V was trimmed by 0 bases and J by 8 bases, leaving 10 bases between them. CDR3 size: 13 residues. CDR3 sequence reads: CASSYSRVGGYTF. The CDR3 nucleotides read TGTGCCAGCAGTTACTCAAGGGTTGGAGGCTACACCTTC.

The chain combines TRBV5-1 with TRBJ2-7; 11 nucleotides match TRBD2. The CDR3 loop spans 18 amino acids. Per germline, CDR1 SGHRS and CDR2 YFSETQ. V trimming: 4 bases; J trimming: 5 bases; junction bases outside the gene matches: 17. CDR3 sequence: CASSLVLAGGPDSNEQYF. The CDR3 DNA is TGCGCCAGCAGCCTCGTTCTAGCGGGAGGTCCCGATTCTAACGAGCAGTACTTC.

The chain is built from TRBV18 and TRBJ1-1, with TRBD1 matching over 8 bases. The ends lost 6 bases at V and 8 bases at J; junction bases unmatched: 14. The CDR3 length is 15 residues. Germline V gene lookup returns CDR1 KGHSH and CDR2 LQKENI. The CDR3 DNA reads as TGTGCCAGCTCTCGCCAGGGGGCTAATGAGTTAGAAGCTTTCTTT. Translated: CASSRQGANELEAFF. Full variable domain (rest looked up from reference TRBV18 and TRBJ1-1): NAGVMQNPRHLVRRRGQEARLRCSPMKGHSHVYWYRQLPEEGLKFMVYLQKENIIDESGMPKERFSAEFPKEGPSILRIQQVVRGDSAAYFCASSRQGANELEAFFGQGTRLTVV.

This clonotype appeared a few times. The genes are TRBV25-1 and TRBJ1-1; unclear D gene. The CDR3 consists of 14 residues. Per germline, CDR1 MGHDK and CDR2 SYGVNS. V lost 2 bases and J 0 bases, leaving 7 bases between the germline ends. CDR3 nucleotides: TGTGCCAGCAGTGAAAGTGCGATGAACACTGAAGCTTTCTTT. Its protein product is CASSESAMNTEAFF.

The chain recombines TRBV30 with TRBJ1-4, with TRBD1 as a possible D gene (5 bases). This CDR3 has 16 residues. Germline assignment: CDR1 GTSNPN and CDR2 SVGIG (reference sequence). The V end was cut by 0 bases, the J end by 8 bases, with 19 bases between. The CDR3 DNA follows: TGTGCCTGGAGTGTAAGGTCTGGCAGGGCCGAGGAAAAACTGTTTTTT. This codes for CAWSVRSGRAEEKLFF. Full variable domain (missing parts from reference TRBV30 and TRBJ1-4): SQTIHQWPATLVQPVGSPLSLECTVEGTSNPNLYWYRQAAGRGLQLLFYSVGIGQISSEVPQNLSASRPQDRQFILSSKKLLLSDSGFYLCAWSVRSGRAEEKLFFGSGTQLSVL.

This clonotype turned up a few times. The chain couples TRBV5-1 to TRBJ2-7, with a possible D match to TRBD1 (5 bases). This CDR3 is built from 13 residues. Trimming pared 2 bases from V and 4 bases from J, leaving 10 bases between. Germline V gives CDR1 SGHRS, CDR2 YFSETQ. CDR3 region: CASSFYQGYEQYF. In DNA form, the CDR3 reads TGCGCCAGCAGCTTTTACCAGGGTTACGAGCAGTACTTC.